The clone carrying this T cell receptor beta chain appeared a few times. Its antigen is undetermined. This sample was taken from a study of beta chain features in type 1 diabetes. What was sequenced were expressed TCRB transcripts, since all of the isolated RNA had been reverse transcribed. The method was immunoSEQ multiplex PCR; TCRdb's version includes in-frame clones alone and lacks a portion of them. Among more than 300,000 clones listed, around 9.6% were seen once. Study results and limitations: Shortening of TCRB CDR3s, moderate but significant, appeared in all four CD4+ subsets of Type 1 diabetes patients.

The specimen sequenced was central memory CD4+ T cells from blood. The receptor comes from a man aged 30-40 years with type 1 diabetes.

The CDR3 DNA sequence: TGTGCCAGCAGCTTGGGGGGGGAACAGGGCAGTGGCTACACCTTC. Encoded protein: CASSLGGEQGSGYTF. V is TRBV5-4 and J is TRBJ1-2; D is possibly TRBD1 (6 bases). Looked up from germline, CDR1 is SGHNT and CDR2 is YYREEE (reference sequence). V gave up 0 bases and J gave up 7 bases, with 16 bases separating them. This CDR3 spans 15 amino acids.